These T cell receptor beta chains were read from a single sample in a study of CD8 T cells in Susac syndrome. TCRdb called the immunoSEQ multiplex PCR reads again in MiXCR, with one record for every CDR3 protein. The sample has about 140,000 distinct CDR3 sequences, around 94% seen once; the top ten hold around 0.29%. The sequenced sample consisted of CD8+ T cells from PBMCs. These receptors were obtained from a human donor in good health. Each CDR3 is given with its conserved first and last residue. A D gene is named only where the DNA matches it firmly. The listing skips clone size in some rows; elsewhere it reads once, few, many or a size class.

D	V	J	size	length	DNA	CDR3
-	TRBV27	TRBJ2-2	-	14	TGTGCCAGCAGTAGCAACAGGGGAGGCGGGGAGCTGTTTTTT	CASSSNRGGGELFF
-	TRBV5-1	TRBJ2-1	-	12	TGCGCCAGCAGCGCCGAGTACAATGAGCAGTTCTTC	CASSAEYNEQFF
-	TRBV12-3/TRBV12-4	TRBJ2-3	-	13	TGTGCCAGCAGTTTAGAGGGGCGGGATACGCAGTATTTT	CASSLEGRDTQYF
TRBD2	TRBV5-6	TRBJ2-1	few	15	TGTGCCAGCAGCTTGGCACTAGCGGGAAACAATGAGCAGTTCTTC	CASSLALAGNNEQFF
TRBD2	TRBV9	TRBJ2-1	once	17	TGTGCCAGCAGCGTAGACCGTTGGACTAGCGGGAGAAGTGAGCAGTTCTTC	CASSVDRWTSGRSEQFF
-	TRBV12-3/TRBV12-4	TRBJ1-3	-	12	TGTGCGGGGGCAATCTCTGGAAACACCATATATTTT	CAGAISGNTIYF
-	TRBV4-1	TRBJ1-5	-	15	TGCGCCAGCAGCCAAGCGGCTTTGGGCAATCAGCCCCAGCATTTT	CASSQAALGNQPQHF
-	TRBV12-3/TRBV12-4	TRBJ1-5	-	16	TGTGCCAGCAGATCGACAGAAATAAGTAGCAATCAGCCCCAGCATTTT	CASRSTEISSNQPQHF
-	TRBV29-1	TRBJ2-2	-	16	TGCAGCGTTGGGGTCCGCGGGGTGCTGAACACCGGGGAGCTGTTTTTT	CSVGVRGVLNTGELFF
TRBD1	TRBV29-1	TRBJ1-2	-	14	TGCAGCGTTGAGGGGACAGGGCTGGACTATGGCTACACCTTC	CSVEGTGLDYGYTF
TRBD2	TRBV12-3/TRBV12-4	TRBJ2-5	-	16	TGTGCCAGCAGTGCATCACTAGCGGGAGGGCCTGAGACCCAGTACTTC	CASSASLAGGPETQYF
-	TRBV7-9	TRBJ2-1	-	14	TGTGCCAGCAGCTTAGGCGGAGGGGGCGATGAGCAGTTCTTC	CASSLGGGGDEQFF
-	TRBV5-4	TRBJ2-4	-	12	TGTGCCAGCAGCAAGGACTCTCACATTCAGTACTTC	CASSKDSHIQYF
-	TRBV14	TRBJ1-2	-	16	TGTGCCAGCAGCCAAGATGGCTTGTTAAGGGCCCGTGGCTACACCTTC	CASSQDGLLRARGYTF
-	TRBV29-1	TRBJ1-4	-	14	TGCAGCGTGTCACAGGCGTACTTTAATGAAAAACTGTTTTTT	CSVSQAYFNEKLFF
TRBD2	TRBV28	TRBJ2-5	-	20	TGTGCCAGCAGTCCGATATGGATGTCTAGCGGGCCGACAATGGGAGAGACCCAGTACTTC	CASSPIWMSSGPTMGETQYF
-	TRBV28	TRBJ2-6	-	14	TGTGCCAGCAGTTTGGCGGTTGGGGCCAACGTCCTGACTTTC	CASSLAVGANVLTF
-	TRBV7-2	TRBJ2-7	-	13	TGTGCCAGCAGCTTAGAACTAGCACGAGAGCAGTACTTC	CASSLELAREQYF